These 18 T cell receptor beta chains were sequenced from one sample in a study of T cell responses to AZD1222 COVID-19 vaccine. Assay: immunoSEQ multiplex PCR; the TCRdb copy retains only in-frame clones and omits some. The data show around 150,000 clones, around 91% seen once. This specimen was peripheral blood, taken on day 0 of AZD1222 vaccination. All receptors come from an adult in good health.

The chain couples TRBV27 to TRBJ2-7; 10 bases fit TRBD2. V gave up 5 bases and J gave up 3 bases; unmatched junction bases: 7. The CDR3 contains 15 residues. In germline, CDR1 is MNHEY, CDR2 SMNVEV (reference sequence). The CDR3 sequence is CASSTGLAVSYEQYF. In DNA, the CDR3 is TGTGCCAGCAGTACCGGACTAGCGGTTAGCTACGAGCAGTACTTC.

The CDR3 DNA follows: TGTGCCAGCAGTTTCCCAGGGCCTGGCGAGCAGTACTTC. Translating it yields CASSFPGPGEQYF. This chain connects TRBV28 to TRBJ2-7; the D gene is possibly TRBD1 (5 bases). The CDR3 runs 13 residues. Looked up from germline, CDR1 is MDHEN and CDR2 is SYDVKM. Trimming shortened V by 3 bases and J by 6 bases, and 12 bases separated the two germline ends.

This rearrangement joins TRBV6-5 to TRBJ2-6; D gene unclear. Germline assignment: CDR1 MNHEY and CDR2 SVGAGI. This CDR3 contains 15 residues. V lost 4 bases and J 0 bases, leaving 7 bases between the germline ends. The CDR3: CASSSDVSGANVLTF. CDR3 DNA sequence: TGTGCCAGCAGTTCCGATGTCTCTGGGGCCAACGTCCTGACTTTC.

The V call is TRBV19, the J call TRBJ2-1; D call uncertain. Trimming took off 2 bases at V and 3 bases at J, with 8 bases between the two ends. The CDR3 has 14 residues. Per germline, CDR1 LNHDA and CDR2 SQIVND (reference sequence). This CDR3 reads CASSISGSYNEQFF. The CDR3 region has the DNA TGTGCCAGTAGTATAAGTGGCAGCTACAATGAGCAGTTCTTC.

The chain uses TRBV7-2 and TRBJ1-6; maybe TRBD1 (5 bases). The CDR3 runs 19 residues. V shed 4 bases and J shed 2 bases, with 21 bases lying between them. Germline assignment: CDR1 SGHTA and CDR2 FQGNSA. The CDR3 DNA reads as TGTGCCAGCAGCTCGGTCTTCGCACAACAGGAGACCTATAATTCACCCCTCCACTTT. Amino acids: CASSSVFAQQETYNSPLHF.

The V gene is TRBV27, the J gene TRBJ2-1; TRBD1 matches at 9 bases. CDR3 length: 17 residues. Looked up from germline, CDR1 is MNHEY and CDR2 is SMNVEV (reference sequence). With 4 bases clipped from V and 5 bases from J, the junction kept 12 bases outside the gene matches. CDR3 amino acids: CASSSQIPGQGHNEQFF. The CDR3 DNA is TGTGCCAGCAGTTCCCAAATACCGGGACAGGGACACAATGAGCAGTTCTTC.

This rearrangement joins TRBV28 to TRBJ2-5; 7 nucleotides match TRBD2. With V trimmed by 3 bases and J by 3 bases, 10 bases remained unmatched. The CDR3 is 16 residues long. Per the germline V gene, CDR1 is MDHEN and CDR2 is SYDVKM. The CDR3 loop is CASSFFGRGGEETQYF. The CDR3 region has the DNA TGTGCCAGCAGTTTTTTTGGGAGGGGCGGCGAAGAGACCCAGTACTTC.

The rearrangement links TRBV30 to TRBJ1-5, with TRBD1 as a possible D gene (6 bases). The V end lost 4 bases, the J end lost 4 bases, and 14 bases lay between the germline ends. The CDR3 runs 14 residues. Germline CDR1 GTSNPN, CDR2 SVGIG (reference sequence). In DNA form, the CDR3 reads TGTGCCTGGACCGTAACAGGGCGGAATCAGCCCCAGCATTTT. This encodes CAWTVTGRNQPQHF. The entire variable domain, with the rest obtained from reference TRBV30 and TRBJ1-5, is as follows: SQTIHQWPATLVQPVGSPLSLECTVEGTSNPNLYWYRQAAGRGLQLLFYSVGIGQISSEVPQNLSASRPQDRQFILSSKKLLLSDSGFYLCAWTVTGRNQPQHFGDGTRLSIL.

This clone was seen only once. The chain combines TRBV5-1 with TRBJ2-5; 9 positions match TRBD2. V trimming: 1 base; J trimming: 5 bases; junction bases outside the gene matches: 6. This CDR3 has 15 residues. The germline gives CDR1 SGHRS, CDR2 YFSETQ. CDR3 loop: CASSLTSGFRETQYF. The CDR3 DNA reads as TGCGCCAGCAGCTTGACTAGCGGGTTTCGTGAGACCCAGTACTTC. Variable domain in full (rest from reference TRBV5-1 and TRBJ2-5): KAGVTQTPRYLIKTRGQQVTLSCSPISGHRSVSWYQQTPGQGLQFLFEYFSETQRNKGNFPGRFSGRQFSNSRSEMNVSTLELGDSALYLCASSLTSGFRETQYFGPGTRLLVL.

CDR3 residues: CASSQGQDYNEQFF. CDR3 sequence (DNA): TGCGCCAGCAGCCAAGGACAGGACTACAATGAGCAGTTCTTC. J is TRBJ2-1 and V is TRBV4-3, with D possibly matching TRBD1 (6 bases). Germline V lookup: CDR1 LGHNA, CDR2 YSLEER. Trimming took off 1 base at V and 3 bases at J, with 7 bases between the two ends. CDR3 length equals 14 residues.

The chain carries TRBV9 and TRBJ1-1, with 7 nucleotides matching TRBD1. The V and J ends lost 6 bases and 6 bases, in that order; junction bases with no gene match: 8. This CDR3 is built from 13 residues. Germline V gene lookup returns CDR1 SGDLS and CDR2 YYNGEE. The CDR3 bases are TGTGCCAGCACACAGGGGCGGGTGTCTGAAGCTTTCTTT. Translating it yields CASTQGRVSEAFF. The full variable domain, completed using reference TRBV9 and TRBJ1-1, is DSGVTQTPKHLITATGQRVTLRCSPRSGDLSVYWYQQSLDQGLQFLIQYYNGEERAKGNILERFSAQQFPDLHSELNLSSLELGDSALYFCASTQGRVSEAFFGQGTRLTVV.

This clone has only one observation. The chain has TRBV16 and TRBJ2-5, with D possibly TRBD2 on 6 matching bases. Germline V gives CDR1 KGHSY, CDR2 FQNENV. The CDR3 runs 16 residues. Trimming cost V 0 bases and J 5 bases, with 16 bases left between them. CDR3 sequence reads: CASSQSSSVNWETQYF. The CDR3 region has the DNA TGTGCCAGCAGCCAATCATCTAGCGTGAACTGGGAGACCCAGTACTTC.

The rearrangement links TRBV7-8 to TRBJ2-3; 7 bases match TRBD2. Germline V lookup: CDR1 SGHVS, CDR2 FQNEAQ. V dropped 2 bases and J dropped 2; count of bases not matched to a gene: 7. The CDR3 loop spans 16 amino acids. The CDR3 is CASSLYQGGVTDTQYF. The DNA of the CDR3 is TGTGCCAGCAGCTTATATCAGGGAGGGGTCACAGATACGCAGTATTTT.

This chain links TRBV28 with TRBJ1-3; TRBD1 agrees at 8 bases. CDR3 length: 14 residues. Losses at the gene ends were 6 bases for V and 8 bases for J; bases not matched to a gene: 9. Germline-derived CDR1 and CDR2 are MDHEN and SYDVKM. The CDR3 coding sequence is TGTGCCAGCAGACGGACAGGGTATTACTACACCATATATTTT. Its translation is CASRRTGYYYTIYF.

The CDR3 here is CASSSRQASNQPQHF. For the CDR3, the DNA is TGTGCCAGCAGCTCTCGACAGGCTAGCAATCAGCCCCAGCATTTT. This chain links TRBV3-1 (or the pseudogene TRBV3-2) with TRBJ1-5, with D tentatively TRBD1 (6 bases). Per the germline V gene, CDR1 is LGHDT and CDR2 is YNNKEL (reference sequence). This CDR3 has 15 amino acids. V lost 5 bases to trimming and J lost 0 bases, with 11 bases between them.

This clone was seen more than once but under ten times. V is TRBV14 and J is TRBJ2-7; D gene uncertain. CDR3 length: 16 residues. Germline values: CDR1 SGHDN, CDR2 FVKESK. Trimming cost V 2 bases and J 5 bases, with 19 bases left between them. In DNA, the CDR3 is TGTGCCAGCAGCCAAATTTCCACGGCCCGAGAAGACGAGCAGTACTTC. Amino acid sequence: CASSQISTAREDEQYF.

The V call is TRBV9, the J call TRBJ2-1, with D possibly called TRBD1 or TRBD2 (5 bases each). The CDR3 is 14 residues long. CDR1 and CDR2 (germline): SGDLS, YYNGEE. V was cut by 0 bases and J by 10 bases, with 14 bases left in between. In DNA form, the CDR3 reads TGTGCCAGCAGCGTAGCTGAGAGGGGACGGGAGCAGTTCTTC. Its translation is CASSVAERGREQFF.

The chain couples TRBV6-1 to TRBJ2-7, with 9 bases lining up with TRBD1. In germline, CDR1 is MNHNS, CDR2 SASEGT. The ends lost 1 base at V and 3 bases at J; junction bases unmatched: 4. This CDR3 spans 15 amino acids. CDR3 sequence (DNA): TGTGCCAGCAGTGAAGAACCGGGACAGGGCTACGAGCAGTACTTC. Protein product: CASSEEPGQGYEQYF.